What follows describes a single T cell receptor beta chain. Its specificity is unknown. Libraries were prepared by immunoSEQ multiplex PCR; TCRdb keeps only in-frame clonotypes and omits some of them. Of 95,000 to 150,000 clones in the sample, 92% are singletons; the top ten hold 0.85% to 1.3%. These data are taken from a study of T cell responses to AZD1222 COVID-19 vaccine. Across the study: Both about-4-week and about-12-week second-dose recipients were combined.

General study results and limits: Mostly white British, mostly female donors; authors suggested clonal diversity may be underestimated.

The CDR3 consists of 14 residues. The germline V gene encodes CDR1 SGHDN and CDR2 FVKESK. V shed 4 bases and J shed 0 bases, with 6 bases lying between them. This receptor was taken from an adult in good health. The sample here was peripheral blood, taken on day 0 of AZD1222 vaccination. V is TRBV14 and J is TRBJ2-2; possibly TRBD2 for D (5 bases). CDR3 loop: CASSPGTNTGELFF. Written as DNA, the CDR3 is TGTGCCAGCAGCCCGGGAACGAACACCGGGGAGCTGTTTTTT.